This T cell receptor beta chain was profiled in a study of control samples from healthy donors and cancer patients. This CDR3 is built from 11 residues. Trimming removed 9 bases from V and 0 bases from J, with 5 bases in between. TCRdb's table, derived via immunoSEQ multiplex PCR, lists solely in-frame clones and lacks some. The data contain tens of thousands of clones, nearly 90% of them singletons. The source is a woman in her forties or fifties in good health. Sequencing used blood. The chain recombines TRBV12-3 or TRBV12-4 with TRBJ1-1, with D uncertain. The CDR3 DNA reads as TGTGCCAGTAGTATGAACACTGAAGCTTTCTTT. Protein sequence: CASSMNTEAFF.